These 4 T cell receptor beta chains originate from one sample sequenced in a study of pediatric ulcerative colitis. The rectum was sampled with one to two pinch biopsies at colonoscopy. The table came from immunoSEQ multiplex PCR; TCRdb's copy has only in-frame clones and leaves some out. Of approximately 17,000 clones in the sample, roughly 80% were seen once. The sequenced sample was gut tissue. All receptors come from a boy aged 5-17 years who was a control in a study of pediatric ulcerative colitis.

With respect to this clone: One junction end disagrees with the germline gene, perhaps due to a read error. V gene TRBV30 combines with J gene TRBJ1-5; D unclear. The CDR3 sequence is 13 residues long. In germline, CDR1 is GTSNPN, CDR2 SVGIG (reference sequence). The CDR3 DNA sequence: TGTGCCCGGAGCGGTGGCCAGCAATCAGCCCCAGCATTT. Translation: CARSGGQQSAPAF.

CDR3 amino acids: CASSPSGSTNEKLFF. The CDR3 nucleotides read TGTGCCAGTAGCCCATCAGGGTCTACTAATGAAAAACTGTTTTTT. The J gene is TRBJ1-4, the V gene TRBV19; weak D call: TRBD1 (5 bases). CDR1 is LNHDA and CDR2 is SQIVND in the germline V gene (reference sequence). The CDR3 contains 15 residues. The germline V and J ends were trimmed by 6 bases and 2 bases, with 13 bases remaining between them.

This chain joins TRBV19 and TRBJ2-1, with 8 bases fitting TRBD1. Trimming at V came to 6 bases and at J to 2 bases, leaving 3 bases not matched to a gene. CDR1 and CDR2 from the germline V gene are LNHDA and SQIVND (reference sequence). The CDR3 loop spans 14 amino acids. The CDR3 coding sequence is TGTGCCAGTAGACGGGACAGGACCTACAATGAGCAGTTCTTC. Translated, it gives CASRRDRTYNEQFF. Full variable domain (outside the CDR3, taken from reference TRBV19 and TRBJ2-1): DGGITQSPKYLFRKEGQNVTLSCEQNLNHDAMYWYRQDPGQGLRLIYYSQIVNDFQKGDIAEGYSVSREKKESFPLTVTSAQKNPTAFYLCASRRDRTYNEQFFGPGTRLTVL.

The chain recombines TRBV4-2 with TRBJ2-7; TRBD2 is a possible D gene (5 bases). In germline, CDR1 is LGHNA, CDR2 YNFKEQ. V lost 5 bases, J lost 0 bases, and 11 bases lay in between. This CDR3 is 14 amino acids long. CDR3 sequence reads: CASSLVDSSYEQYF. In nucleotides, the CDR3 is TGTGCCAGCAGCTTGGTGGACTCCTCCTACGAGCAGTACTTC.